These 20 T cell receptor beta chains came from one sample sequenced in a study of T cell repertoires in cytomegalovirus infection. The antigens of these receptors remain unknown. TCRdb fed the reads into MiXCR, producing one record per CDR3 protein. Of under 150,000 distinct CDR3 sequences in the sample, 20% to 30% were seen once. The sequencing input was PBMCs, sequenced either directly or after in vitro stimulation (not recorded which). These receptor sequences come from a human donor in good health (CMV status not recorded). Some clones in this sample may be carry-over from other donors' samples.

The chain couples TRBV12-3 or TRBV12-4 to TRBJ2-1, with 13 bases fitting TRBD2. This CDR3 is 19 amino acids long. With V trimmed by 5 bases and J by 5 bases, 15 bases remained unmatched. CDR3 in amino acids: CASSPGGLAGVSLDNEQFF. The CDR3 nucleotides are TGTGCCAGCAGTCCGGGTGGACTAGCGGGAGTGAGTTTGGACAATGAGCAGTTCTTC.

This clonotype was found many times. The chain recombines TRBV7-8 with TRBJ1-4; weak D call: TRBD1 (5 bases). The V and J ends lost 0 bases and 10 bases respectively, with 12 bases between them. The CDR3 consists of 14 residues. Per the germline V gene, CDR1 is SGHVS and CDR2 is FQNEAQ. The CDR3 spells CASSLAPGQGKLFF. DNA of the CDR3: TGTGCCAGCAGCTTAGCGCCGGGGCAGGGAAAACTGTTTTTT. Combining the CDR3 with reference TRBV7-8 and TRBJ1-4 gives the whole variable domain GAGVSQSPRYKVAKRGQDVALRCDPISGHVSLFWYQQALGQGPEFLTYFQNEAQLDKSGLPSDRFFAERPEGSVSTLKIQRTQQEDSAVYLCASSLAPGQGKLFFGSGTQLSVL.

This clonotype occurred a few times. The rearrangement links TRBV28 to TRBJ2-3; D is possibly TRBD2 (5 bases). The V gene's germline CDR1 is MDHEN and CDR2 SYDVKM. V was cut by 6 bases and J by 2 bases, with 18 bases left in between. The CDR3 spans 16 residues. CDR3 bases: TGTGCCAGCAGCCTCGTGGGGAACGGGGTCACAGATACGCAGTATTTT. Translating gives CASSLVGNGVTDTQYF.

This clonotype was found a few times. J is TRBJ2-3 and V is TRBV7-2, with a tentative D call TRBD1 (5 bases). CDR1 and CDR2 (germline): SGHTA, FQGNSA. V was cut by 5 bases and J by 0 bases, with 12 bases left in between. This CDR3 contains 15 residues. CDR3 nucleotides: TGTGCCAGCAGCCCTCTAGGGGCCAGCACAGATACGCAGTATTTT. It yields the protein CASSPLGASTDTQYF.

V usage is TRBV20-1 and J usage is TRBJ2-1; tentative D call: TRBD2 (6 bases). This CDR3 is built from 14 residues. Per germline, CDR1 DFQATT and CDR2 SNEGSKA (reference sequence). Trimming cost V 1 base and J 3 bases, with 10 bases left between them. The CDR3 DNA reads TGCAGTGCTAGAGCCCGTAGCGGCTACAATGAGCAGTTCTTC. It encodes CSARARSGYNEQFF.

This clonotype was counted a few times. The J gene is TRBJ2-7, the V gene TRBV6-2 or TRBV6-3, with 11 bases matching TRBD1. The CDR3 has 13 residues. CDR1 is MNHEY and CDR2 is SVGEGT in the germline V gene. The V and J ends lost 11 bases and 2 bases, in that order; junction bases with no gene match: 5. The CDR3 coding sequence is TGTGCCTCTCGGACAGGGGGCACCTACGAGCAGTACTTC. This codes for CASRTGGTYEQYF.

The V call is TRBV14, the J call TRBJ1-1, with D tentatively TRBD1 (5 bases). Germline V gives CDR1 SGHDN, CDR2 FVKESK. The V end lost 4 bases, the J end lost 6 bases, and 21 bases lay between the germline ends. The CDR3 is 16 amino acids. CDR3 nucleotide sequence: TGTGCCAGCAGCCGGGAACTTTGGGACGGTAGATCTGAAGCTTTCTTT. It is translated as CASSRELWDGRSEAFF.

This clonotype turned up a few times. This sequence joins TRBV5-6 and TRBJ2-5; D is unresolved. Germline V CDR1 and CDR2: SGHDT, YYEEEE. The CDR3 extends over 13 amino acids. Deletions cut 0 bases from V and 3 bases from J, with 6 bases between. CDR3 bases: TGTGCCAGCAGCTTGGCGGGCAAAGAGACCCAGTACTTC. Encoded protein: CASSLAGKETQYF. Supplemented by reference TRBV5-6 and TRBJ2-5, the full variable domain reads DAGVTQSPTHLIKTRGQQVTLRCSPKSGHDTVSWYQQALGQGPQFIFQYYEEEERQRGNFPDRFSGHQFPNYSSELNVNALLLGDSALYLCASSLAGKETQYFGPGTRLLVL.

This rearrangement joins TRBV4-3 to TRBJ2-7; 8 nucleotides match TRBD1. Germline V gene data show CDR1 as LGHNA and CDR2 as YSLEER. V shed 0 bases, J shed 1 base, and the junction held 2 bases outside the gene matches. The CDR3 runs 15 residues. For the CDR3, the DNA is TGCGCCAGCAGCCAAGAGCAGGGGGCTTCCTACGAGCAGTACGTC. It specifies CASSQEQGASYEQYV.

The CDR3 loop reads CASSFRMNEQYV. Written as DNA, the CDR3 is TGTGCCAGCAGTTTTCGGATGAACGAGCAGTACGTC. The chain is built from TRBV12-3 or TRBV12-4 and TRBJ2-7; D is unresolved. CDR3 length equals 12 residues. Trimming stripped 3 bases from V and 5 bases from J, with 8 bases between.

This clonotype came up a few times. This sequence joins TRBV19 and TRBJ2-1; TRBD2 matches 7 bases. Losses at the gene ends were 7 bases for V and 3 bases for J; bases not matched to a gene: 9. Germline V gene lookup returns CDR1 LNHDA and CDR2 SQIVND (reference sequence). The CDR3 contains 15 residues. The CDR3 reads CASTFAVAGYNEQFF. CDR3 nucleotides: TGTGCCAGTACTTTTGCCGTAGCGGGCTACAATGAGCAGTTCTTC. The complete variable domain, with remaining parts taken from reference TRBV19 and TRBJ2-1, reads DGGITQSPKYLFRKEGQNVTLSCEQNLNHDAMYWYRQDPGQGLRLIYYSQIVNDFQKGDIAEGYSVSREKKESFPLTVTSAQKNPTAFYLCASTFAVAGYNEQFFGPGTRLTVL.

This clonotype was seen only a few times. The chain employs TRBV12-3 or TRBV12-4 and TRBJ2-1, with 12 positions matching TRBD2. After removal of 5 bases from V and 9 bases from J, the junction contained 17 bases not matched to a gene. The CDR3 spans 18 residues. CDR3 region: CASSEGTSGRPKRGEQFF. CDR3 DNA: TGTGCCAGCAGTGAAGGGACTAGCGGGCGCCCGAAAAGGGGTGAGCAGTTCTTC.

The V call is TRBV18, the J call TRBJ1-1, with 11 bases identical to TRBD1. V trimming: 0 bases; J trimming: 5 bases; junction bases outside the gene matches: 2. The length of the CDR3 is 15 residues. Germline CDR1 and CDR2: KGHSH and LQKENI. The CDR3 sequence: CASSPPDRGRTEAFF. The CDR3 nucleotides read TGTGCCAGCTCACCACCGGACAGGGGGCGGACTGAAGCTTTCTTT. Complete variable domain (other parts from reference TRBV18 and TRBJ1-1): NAGVMQNPRHLVRRRGQEARLRCSPMKGHSHVYWYRQLPEEGLKFMVYLQKENIIDESGMPKERFSAEFPKEGPSILRIQQVVRGDSAAYFCASSPPDRGRTEAFFGQGTRLTVV.

V usage is TRBV7-8 and J usage is TRBJ2-7; D not certain. In germline, CDR1 is SGHVS, CDR2 FQNEAQ. Trimming pared 5 bases from V and 3 bases from J, leaving 11 bases between. This CDR3 region has 13 residues. In DNA, the CDR3 is TGTGCCAGCAGCCAACGGACGAGCTACGAGCAGTACGTC. It codes for CASSQRTSYEQYV.

This clonotype was found a few times. The chain has TRBV7-2 and TRBJ2-7, with D perhaps matching TRBD1 (6 bases). The CDR3 is 15 residues long. The germline V gene encodes CDR1 SGHTA and CDR2 FQGNSA. V was trimmed by 1 base and J by 3 bases, leaving 13 bases between them. The CDR3 DNA sequence: TGTGCCAGCAGCTTAGACCTTAGACAGGTCTACGAGCAGTACTTC. It specifies CASSLDLRQVYEQYF.

The rearrangement uses TRBV14 and TRBJ2-6; TRBD1 agrees at 7 bases. CDR1 is SGHDN, CDR2 FVKESK, per germline. The CDR3 consists of 15 residues. Trimming took 8 bases from V and 0 from J; bases not matched to a gene: 4. The CDR3 reads CASRQGHSGANVLTF. The DNA for the CDR3 is TGTGCCAGCCGACAGGGCCACTCTGGGGCCAACGTCCTGACTTTC.

Ten or more counts support this clonotype. The genes are TRBV7-2 and TRBJ1-1; D remains ambiguous. The CDR3 runs 13 residues. V gave up 0 bases and J gave up 3 bases, with 5 bases separating them. Germline values: CDR1 SGHTA, CDR2 FQGNSA. CDR3 sequence: CASSLAQHTEAFF. DNA of the CDR3: TGTGCCAGCAGCTTAGCACAGCACACTGAAGCTTTCTTT.

This sequence joins TRBV4-2 and TRBJ2-6; D is undetermined. Per germline, CDR1 LGHNA and CDR2 YNFKEQ. V was cut by 6 bases and J by 8 bases, with 17 bases left in between. CDR3 length: 15 residues. CDR3 region: CASRRTGYETNVLTF. The CDR3 nucleotides read TGTGCCAGCAGACGAACCGGGTACGAGACCAACGTCCTGACTTTC.

The CDR3 DNA is TGTGCCAGCAGTTACGTTACTAGCGGGAGTGTATCGGGATACAATGAGCAGTTCTTC. Its translation: CASSYVTSGSVSGYNEQFF. The chain carries TRBV6-2 or TRBV6-3 and TRBJ2-1; 11 bases map to TRBD2. This CDR3 region has 19 residues. With V trimmed by 2 bases and J by 4 bases, 13 bases remained unmatched. The V gene's germline CDR1 is MNHEY and CDR2 SVGEGT.

This clonotype was seen at least ten times. This sequence joins TRBV7-2 and TRBJ2-2; the D gene is possibly TRBD2 (5 bases). The germline V and J ends were trimmed by 3 bases and 4 bases, with 12 bases remaining between them. The germline V gene has CDR1 SGHTA and CDR2 FQGNSA. This CDR3 region has 15 residues. CDR3 protein: CASSLVISGTGELFF. The CDR3 DNA reads as TGTGCCAGCAGCTTGGTAATCAGCGGCACCGGGGAGCTGTTTTTT.